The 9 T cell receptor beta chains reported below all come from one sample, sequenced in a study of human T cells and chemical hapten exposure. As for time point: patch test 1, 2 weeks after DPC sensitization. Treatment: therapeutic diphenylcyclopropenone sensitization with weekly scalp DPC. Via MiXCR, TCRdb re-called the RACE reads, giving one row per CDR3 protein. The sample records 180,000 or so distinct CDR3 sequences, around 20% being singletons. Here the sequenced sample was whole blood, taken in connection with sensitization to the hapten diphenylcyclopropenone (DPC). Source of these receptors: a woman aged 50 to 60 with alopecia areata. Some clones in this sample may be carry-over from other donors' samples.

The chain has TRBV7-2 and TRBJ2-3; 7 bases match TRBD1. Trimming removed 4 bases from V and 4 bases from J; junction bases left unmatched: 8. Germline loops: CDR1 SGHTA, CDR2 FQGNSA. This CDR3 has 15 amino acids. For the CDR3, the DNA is TGTGCCAGCAGCTATCGACAGGGATTCGCAGATACGCAGTATTTT. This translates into CASSYRQGFADTQYF. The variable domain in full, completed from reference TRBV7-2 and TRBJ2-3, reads GAGVSQSPSNKVTEKGKDVELRCDPISGHTALYWYRQSLGQGLEFLIYFQGNSAPDKSGLPSDRFSAERTGGSVSTLTIQRTQQEDSAVYLCASSYRQGFADTQYFGPGTRLTVL.

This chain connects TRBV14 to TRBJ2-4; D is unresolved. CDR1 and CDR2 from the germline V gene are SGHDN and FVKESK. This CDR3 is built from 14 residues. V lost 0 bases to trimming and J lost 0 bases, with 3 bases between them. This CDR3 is CASSQDLAKNIQYF. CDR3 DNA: TGTGCCAGCAGCCAAGATCTAGCCAAAAACATTCAGTACTTC.

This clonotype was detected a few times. The CDR3 DNA follows: TGTGCCAGCAGCTCTAGCGGACCCTACGAGCAGTACTTC. This encodes CASSSSGPYEQYF. The V and J genes are TRBV7-8 and TRBJ2-7, with 7 bases matching TRBD2. J lost 2 bases, V lost 4 bases, and 2 bases had no gene match. CDR3 length: 13 residues. The germline CDR1 and CDR2 sequences are SGHVS and FQNEAQ.

CDR3: CASRPAREAFF. CDR3 in DNA: TGTGCCAGCAGGCCGGCCCGTGAAGCTTTCTTT. This chain joins TRBV2 and TRBJ1-1; no reliable D call. Trimming removed 6 bases from V and 7 bases from J, with 9 bases in between. Germline assignment: CDR1 SNHLY and CDR2 FYNNEI. CDR3 length equals 11 residues.

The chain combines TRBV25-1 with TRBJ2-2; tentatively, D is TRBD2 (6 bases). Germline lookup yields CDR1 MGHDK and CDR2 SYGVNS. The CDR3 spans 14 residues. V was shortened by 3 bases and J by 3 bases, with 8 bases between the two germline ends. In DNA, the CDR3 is TGTGCCAGCAGTGATCCGGGGGACACCGGGGAGCTGTTTTTT. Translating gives CASSDPGDTGELFF.

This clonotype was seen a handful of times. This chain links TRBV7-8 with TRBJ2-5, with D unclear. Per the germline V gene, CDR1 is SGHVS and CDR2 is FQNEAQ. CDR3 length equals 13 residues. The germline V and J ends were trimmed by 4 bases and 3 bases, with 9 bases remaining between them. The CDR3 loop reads CASSSTKKETQYF. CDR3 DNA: TGTGCCAGCAGCTCAACAAAGAAAGAGACCCAGTACTTC.

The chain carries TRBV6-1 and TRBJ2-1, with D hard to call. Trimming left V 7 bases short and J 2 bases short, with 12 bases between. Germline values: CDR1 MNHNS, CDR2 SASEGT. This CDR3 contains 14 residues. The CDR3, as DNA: TGTGCCAGCACTGCCCGGTACCCCTACAATGAGCAGTTCTTC. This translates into CASTARYPYNEQFF.

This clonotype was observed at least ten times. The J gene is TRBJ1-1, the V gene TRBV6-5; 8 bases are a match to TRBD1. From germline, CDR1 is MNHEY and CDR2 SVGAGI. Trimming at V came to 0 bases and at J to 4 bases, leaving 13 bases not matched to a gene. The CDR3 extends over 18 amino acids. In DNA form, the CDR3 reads TGTGCCAGCAGTTACTCGATTTTGGGGCAGGGGGCAATCACTGAAGCTTTCTTT. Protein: CASSYSILGQGAITEAFF.

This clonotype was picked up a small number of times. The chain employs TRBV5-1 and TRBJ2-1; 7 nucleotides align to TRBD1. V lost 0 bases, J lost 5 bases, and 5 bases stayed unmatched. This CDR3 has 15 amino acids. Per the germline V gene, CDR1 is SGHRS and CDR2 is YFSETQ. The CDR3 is CASSLGQGRHNEQFF. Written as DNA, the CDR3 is TGCGCCAGCAGCTTGGGACAGGGTAGACACAATGAGCAGTTCTTC.